This T cell receptor beta chain was sequenced in a study of technical replicates of blood from a few donors. Data came from immunoSEQ multiplex PCR; TCRdb stores just in-frame clones and leaves some out. The table has around 77,000 clones, roughly 92% seen once. This clone was counted a single time. From germline, CDR1 is SGHTA and CDR2 FQGNSA. This CDR3 contains 13 residues. With 1 base removed from V and 5 bases from J, the gap between germline ends came to 9 bases. Sequencing was performed on T cells isolated from PBMCs. The gene calls are TRBV7-2 and TRBJ2-7; D unclear. The receptor comes from a human donor in good health. In DNA form, the CDR3 reads TGTGCCAGCAGCTTAGTAGTTGCAAACGAGCAGTACTTC. Translation gives CASSLVVANEQYF.